The source of this T cell receptor beta chain is a study of blood T cells in healthy people across ages. Trimming cost V 5 bases and J 0 bases; bases outside gene matches: 8. The CDR3 covers 18 residues. PCR was performed a second time for roughly 7 to 11 cycles using a sample-barcoded 5' primer and a J-beta primer mix. TCRdb passed the 5' RACE reads through MiXCR, listing each CDR3 protein once. The table includes hundreds of thousands of distinct CDR3 sequences, roughly 25% detected once. This sample was shared with a second study, whose subject was T cells of mothers and their children.

Sequencing was done on a sample of blood. The chain employs TRBV12-3 or TRBV12-4 and TRBJ2-1, with 12 positions matching TRBD2. The TCR comes from a boy aged 10-17 years in good health. CDR3 region: CASSPLTSGGYSYNEQFF. The CDR3 DNA reads as TGTGCCAGCAGTCCCCTGACTAGCGGGGGATACTCCTACAATGAGCAGTTCTTC.